This entry lists 19 T cell receptor beta chains sequenced from one sample in a study of blood T cell repertoires in COVID-19 (dated by TCRdb to between 2020 and 2021). The method was the immunoSEQ multiplex PCR assay. In its TCRdb copy, this immuneACCESS table keeps in-frame sequences only and misses some clones. Where compared with another copy, unresolved V genes explain less than half of these, and the others have no known cause. For this sample there are about 60,000 clones; 90% appear just once. About an eighth of the sample is in the top ten clones. Sequencing used peripheral blood. These receptors all stem from a man in his sixties with active COVID-19.

The chain joins TRBV19 to TRBJ1-1; D gene uncertain. CDR3 length equals 14 residues. Germline CDR1 LNHDA, CDR2 SQIVND (reference sequence). V shed 6 bases and J shed 6 bases, with 17 bases lying between them. The CDR3 coding sequence is TGTGCCAGTAGGTCGTACTCCTCGGTTGCTGAAGCTTTCTTT. This gives the protein CASRSYSSVAEAFF.

The chain recombines TRBV2 with TRBJ2-1, with D tentatively TRBD1 (8 bases). Germline loops: CDR1 SNHLY, CDR2 FYNNEI. This CDR3 has 13 residues. The ends were cut back, 2 bases at V and 10 bases at J, with 12 bases in the middle. The CDR3 loop is CASSETGGGEQFF. The CDR3 DNA follows: TGTGCCAGCAGTGAAACAGGGGGGGGCGAGCAGTTCTTC.

The chain combines TRBV6-5 with TRBJ1-1, with D unclear. The CDR3 contains 15 residues. Germline CDR1 and CDR2: MNHEY and SVGAGI. V was clipped by 0 bases and J by 0 bases, with 8 bases between them. As DNA, the CDR3 is TGTGCCAGCAGTTACTCGAGAAATATGAACACTGAAGCTTTCTTT. This encodes CASSYSRNMNTEAFF.

The chain carries TRBV19 and TRBJ2-2; 7 bases map to TRBD1. This CDR3 has 16 amino acids. CDR1 and CDR2 (germline): LNHDA, SQIVND (reference sequence). V lost 5 bases, J lost 0 bases, and 6 bases stayed unmatched. CDR3 sequence (DNA): TGTGCCAGTAGTCTAGGGACAGTCGCGAACACCGGGGAGCTGTTTTTT. It translates to CASSLGTVANTGELFF.

The chain is built from TRBV5-6 and TRBJ1-2, with a tentative D call TRBD1 (5 bases). V was shortened by 4 bases and J by 7 bases, with 8 bases between the two germline ends. The CDR3 covers 11 residues. Germline CDR1 SGHDT, CDR2 YYEEEE. CDR3 sequence: CASSLGGGYTF. The CDR3 region has the DNA TGTGCCAGCAGCCTCGGGGGTGGCTACACCTTC.

The chain links TRBV11-3 to TRBJ2-7; the D gene is possibly TRBD2 (5 bases). V lost 1 base and J 3 bases, leaving 7 bases between the germline ends. Germline CDR1 and CDR2: SGHNT and YENEEA. CDR3 length equals 13 residues. CDR3 bases: TGTGCCAGCAGCTTAGTCGAGGGCTACGAGCAGTACTTC. Translated: CASSLVEGYEQYF. Combining the CDR3 with reference TRBV11-3 and TRBJ2-7 gives the whole variable domain EAGVVQSPRYKIIEKKQPVAFWCNPISGHNTLYWYLQNLGQGPELLIRYENEEAVDDSQLPKDRFSAERLKGVDSTLKIQPAELGDSAVYLCASSLVEGYEQYFGPGTRLTVT.

The chain employs TRBV5-3 and TRBJ1-3; 9 nucleotides line up with TRBD1. TRBV5-3 is marked as an open reading frame, function uncertain. V lost 4 bases to trimming and J lost 0 bases; unmatched junction nucleotides: 17. The CDR3 has 20 amino acids. CDR3 protein: CARSINTGGSHKNSGNTIYF. CDR3 DNA: TGTGCCAGAAGCATAAACACAGGGGGCTCACATAAGAACTCTGGAAACACCATATATTTT.

This chain uses TRBV5-1 with TRBJ1-5; D not resolved. Germline V gene sequence: CDR1 SGHRS, CDR2 YFSETQ. The CDR3 loop spans 14 amino acids. V lost 0 bases, J lost 4 bases, and 8 bases lay in between. DNA of the CDR3: TGCGCCAGCAGCTTGGGTACAAATAATCAGCCCCAGCATTTT. Its translation: CASSLGTNNQPQHF.

This clone has more than one count but fewer than ten. The genes are TRBV19 and TRBJ1-2; D is perhaps TRBD1 (5 bases). Germline CDR1 and CDR2: LNHDA and SQIVND (reference sequence). There are 11 residues in the CDR3. CDR3 region: CGAGTGYGYTF. Written as DNA, the CDR3 is TGTGGGGCAGGAACAGGCTATGGCTACACCTTC.

The gene calls are TRBV6-5 and TRBJ2-2; D gene uncertain. In germline, CDR1 is MNHEY, CDR2 SVGAGI. V lost 6 bases, J lost 5 bases, and 10 bases lay in between. The CDR3 runs to 13 residues. Written as DNA, the CDR3 is TGTGCCAGCAGAGTACCCGGGACCGGGGAGCTGTTTTTT. As protein: CASRVPGTGELFF.

V gene TRBV7-2 combines with J gene TRBJ2-3, with 9 nucleotides matching TRBD2. This CDR3 has 15 amino acids. The germline V gene encodes CDR1 SGHTA and CDR2 FQGNSA. J was trimmed by 11 bases and V by 3 bases; bases with no gene match: 12. The CDR3 spells CASSFETSGMGGQYF. The CDR3 coding sequence is TGTGCCAGCAGCTTCGAGACTAGCGGAATGGGGGGGCAGTATTTT.

Turning to this clone: A junction end diverges from the germline sequence, so it may reflect a read error. The CDR3 DNA sequence: TGTGCCAGCAGCTTAGGGACAGGTCGAGGCTACATCTTC. Translating gives CASSLGTGRGYIF. This chain joins TRBV7-2 and TRBJ1-2; 7 positions agree with TRBD1. Germline CDR1 reads SGHTA; CDR2 reads FQGNSA. This CDR3 has 13 residues.

The chain combines TRBV5-6 with TRBJ1-2, with D maybe TRBD1 (5 bases). V was clipped by 5 bases and J by 5 bases, with 16 bases between them. The CDR3 runs 14 residues. The germline V gene encodes CDR1 SGHDT and CDR2 YYEEEE. The CDR3 here is CASRTGRDPYGYTF. Here the CDR3 DNA reads TGTGCCAGCAGAACCGGGAGGGACCCATATGGCTACACCTTC.

This clone has a single count. The chain is built from TRBV5-1 and TRBJ2-7, with TRBD1 matching 10 bases. Looked up from germline, CDR1 is SGHRS and CDR2 is YFSETQ. V was pared by 8 bases and J by 2 bases, with 13 bases of the junction left unmatched. CDR3 length equals 16 residues. CDR3 sequence: CASRGGKTGGAYEQYF. The CDR3 coding sequence is TGCGCCAGTCGAGGGGGAAAGACAGGGGGCGCCTACGAGCAGTACTTC.

This chain links TRBV28 with TRBJ2-7; TRBD2 aligns across 12 bases. V lost 6 bases, J lost 5 bases, and 11 bases stayed unmatched. The germline CDR1 and CDR2 sequences are MDHEN and SYDVKM. The length of the CDR3 is 16 residues. The CDR3 nucleotides are TGTGCCAGCAGCCTTCTGACTAGCGGGAGTCCGGACGAGCAGTACTTC. The encoded protein is CASSLLTSGSPDEQYF.

This chain joins TRBV5-1 and TRBJ1-5, with 9 bases identical to TRBD1. The germline gives CDR1 SGHRS, CDR2 YFSETQ. This CDR3 is 15 amino acids long. J gave up 10 bases and V 3 bases, and 11 bases lay outside the gene matches. The CDR3 loop reads CASSSVPGQGSPQHF. CDR3 nucleotides: TGCGCCAGCAGCTCAGTCCCGGGACAGGGTAGTCCCCAGCATTTT.

The V call is TRBV2, the J call TRBJ1-2; D unresolved. The CDR3 has 15 amino acids. Between the trimmed V and J ends, which lost 1 base and 4 bases, there was a span of 13 bases. Germline CDR1 reads SNHLY; CDR2 reads FYNNEI. This CDR3 is CASSEGLEGSYGYTF. CDR3 bases: TGTGCCAGCAGTGAAGGGTTGGAGGGAAGCTATGGCTACACCTTC. Combining the CDR3 with reference TRBV2 and TRBJ1-2 gives the whole variable domain EPEVTQTPSHQVTQMGQEVILRCVPISNHLYFYWYRQILGQKVEFLVSFYNNEISEKSEIFDDQFSVERPDGSNFTLKIRSTKLEDSAMYFCASSEGLEGSYGYTFGSGTRLTVV.

The V call is TRBV29-1, the J call TRBJ2-1, with 8 bases matching TRBD2. The CDR3 loop spans 15 amino acids. The V and J ends lost 4 bases and 0 bases, in that order; junction bases with no gene match: 5. Germline V gene sequence: CDR1 SQVTM, CDR2 ANQGSEA. Here the CDR3 reads CSVGDGRASYNEQFF. The CDR3 region has the DNA TGCAGCGTTGGGGACGGGAGGGCCTCCTACAATGAGCAGTTCTTC.

This clone occurred a few times. V is TRBV9 and J is TRBJ2-7, with 7 positions matching TRBD2. Germline CDR1 reads SGDLS; CDR2 reads YYNGEE. CDR3 length equals 15 residues. With 0 bases clipped from V and 2 bases from J, the junction kept 5 bases outside the gene matches. CDR3 sequence: CASSVGRELTYEQYF. The CDR3 DNA follows: TGTGCCAGCAGCGTAGGGCGGGAGCTCACCTACGAGCAGTACTTC.